This T cell receptor beta chain appears in the sequencing data of a study of control samples from healthy donors and cancer patients. This clone was detected once. The table came from immunoSEQ multiplex PCR; TCRdb's copy has only in-frame clones and leaves some out. The repertoire includes over 150,000 clones, 80% to 95% of them detected once, and almost 1.5% sits in the top ten. Trimming cost V 3 bases and J 3 bases, with 9 bases left between them. The length of the CDR3 is 13 residues. Germline V lookup: CDR1 SGHTA, CDR2 FQGNSA. This clonotype was sampled from a man between 18 and 35 years old in good health. Sequenced material: blood. The J gene is TRBJ2-7, the V gene TRBV7-2; D remains ambiguous. The CDR3, as DNA: TGTGCCAGCAGCTTGCCTCAGGTCTACGAGCAGTACTTC. Translation gives CASSLPQVYEQYF.